The rows below give T cell receptor beta chains drawn from one sample of a study of blood T cell repertoires in COVID-19. Repertoires were generated with immunoSEQ multiplex PCR, while TCRdb's copy carries only in-frame clones and drops some. There are 30,000 to 40,000 clones in the sample; about 88% occur only once, and roughly 13% lies in the top ten. The specimen sequenced was peripheral blood. The receptors were sampled from a human donor with active COVID-19. The donor label of this sample is uncertain. Each CDR3 is given with its conserved first and last residue. A D gene is named only where the DNA matches it firmly. Clone size appears in some rows only: once, few, many, or a class for an expanded clone.

V: TRBV7-2; size: .; J: TRBJ2-3; length: 16; D: .; DNA: TGTGCCAGCAGCTTAGTTCCAGCATGGGCAGGGGATACGCAGTATTTT; CDR3: CASSLVPAWAGDTQYF
V: TRBV19; size: .; J: TRBJ2-5; length: 15; D: .; DNA: TGTGCCAGTAGTCCACTAGGGGGGGAGCAAGAGACCCAGTACTTC; CDR3: CASSPLGGEQETQYF
V: TRBV5-1; size: .; J: TRBJ2-3; length: 15; D: .; DNA: TGCGCCAGCAGCTTTCTTGCTAGCGGCACAGATACGCAGTATTTT; CDR3: CASSFLASGTDTQYF
V: TRBV2; size: .; J: TRBJ1-1; length: 14; D: .; DNA: TGTGCCAGCAGGAACAGGTTCATGAACACTGAAGCTTTCTTT; CDR3: CASRNRFMNTEAFF
V: TRBV19; size: .; J: TRBJ2-7; length: 16; D: TRBD2; DNA: TGTGCCAGTAGTATGGGCGGACTAGCGGGGAGTCACGAGCAGTACTTC; CDR3: CASSMGGLAGSHEQYF
V: TRBV7-9; size: .; J: TRBJ1-3; length: 15; D: .; DNA: TGTGCCAGCAGCTTACCTGGGGCGGCTGGAAACACCATATATTTT; CDR3: CASSLPGAAGNTIYF
V: TRBV6-5; size: .; J: TRBJ1-3; length: 15; D: .; DNA: TGTGCCAGCAGCAGTAACGTCGCTGTGGGAAACACCATATATTTT; CDR3: CASSSNVAVGNTIYF
V: TRBV19; size: .; J: TRBJ2-1; length: 11; D: .; DNA: TGTGCCAGTAGTATCCTCAATGAGCAGTTCTTC; CDR3: CASSILNEQFF
V: TRBV5-5; size: .; J: TRBJ1-1; length: 13; D: .; DNA: TGTGCCAGCAGCTTATTAGTTAACGCTGAAGCTTTCTTT; CDR3: CASSLLVNAEAFF
V: TRBV18; size: .; J: TRBJ2-2; length: 18; D: TRBD2; DNA: TGTGCCAGCTCACCAGCACTAGCGGGGGCGGCCTTCCTTGGGGAGCTGTTTTTT; CDR3: CASSPALAGAAFLGELFF
V: TRBV7-3; size: .; J: TRBJ1-6; length: 14; D: .; DNA: TGTGCCAGCAGCTCAGGTGGTTCGGATTCACCCCTCCACTTT; CDR3: CASSSGGSDSPLHF
V: TRBV9; size: .; J: TRBJ2-5; length: 17; D: .; DNA: TGTGCCAGCAGCGTAGCAGGGGGGCTGGGAGAACAAGAGACCCAGTACTTC; CDR3: CASSVAGGLGEQETQYF
V: TRBV4-1; size: few; J: TRBJ1-1; length: 13; D: .; DNA: TGCGCCAGCAGCCAGTGGTCGGGCACTGAAGCTTTCTTT; CDR3: CASSQWSGTEAFF
V: TRBV12-5; size: .; J: TRBJ2-7; length: 16; D: TRBD2; DNA: TGTGCTAGTGGTCACGGACTAGCGGGCAGCTCCTACGAGCAGTACTTC; CDR3: CASGHGLAGSSYEQYF
V: TRBV12-3/TRBV12-4; size: once; J: TRBJ1-1; length: 13; D: .; DNA: TGTGCCAGCAGTCCCCCCAAGAACACTGAAGCTTTCTTT; CDR3: CASSPPKNTEAFF
V: TRBV10-3; size: .; J: TRBJ2-7; length: 14; D: TRBD2; DNA: TGTGCCATCAGTGAGTCTGCAGGGAGGGGCGAGCAGTACTTC; CDR3: CAISESAGRGEQYF
V: TRBV19; size: .; J: TRBJ1-1; length: 14; D: TRBD1; DNA: TGTGCCAGTAGTACGACAGGGGGCCCCCCTGAAGCTTTCTTT; CDR3: CASSTTGGPPEAFF
V: TRBV6-5; size: .; J: TRBJ2-2; length: 15; D: TRBD1; DNA: TGTGCCAGCAGTTACGACAGGGGGAACACCGGGGAGCTGTTTTTT; CDR3: CASSYDRGNTGELFF
V: TRBV3-1/TRBV3-2; size: once; J: TRBJ2-3; length: 15; D: .; DNA: TGTGCCAGCAGCCAAGTTGCAGGGGCCGGGGTTACGCAGTATTTT; CDR3: CASSQVAGAGVTQYF
V: TRBV12-3/TRBV12-4; size: .; J: TRBJ1-1; length: 12; D: TRBD1; DNA: TGTGCCAGCAGTTTAGACAGGGGGCCAGCTTTCTTT; CDR3: CASSLDRGPAFF
V: TRBV29-1; size: .; J: TRBJ2-2; length: 13; D: .; DNA: TGCAGCGTCGAGGGCCTCAACACCGGGGAGCTGTTTTTT; CDR3: CSVEGLNTGELFF
V: TRBV3-1/TRBV3-2; size: .; J: TRBJ2-1; length: 11; D: .; DNA: TGTGCCACCCAATTCTACAATGAGCAGTTCTTC; CDR3: CATQFYNEQFF
V: TRBV27; size: .; J: TRBJ1-2; length: 15; D: TRBD1; DNA: TGTGCCAGCAGTTCCCAATCGACAGGGGACTATGGCTACACCTTC; CDR3: CASSSQSTGDYGYTF
V: TRBV27; size: .; J: TRBJ2-1; length: 18; D: TRBD1; DNA: TGTGCCAGCAGCTTCACTTCATGGGGGACAGGGCGTTTCGATGAGCAGTTCTTC; CDR3: CASSFTSWGTGRFDEQFF
V: TRBV2; size: .; J: TRBJ1-5; length: 13; D: TRBD1; DNA: TGTGCCAGCAGTTCGACAGGGAACCAGCCCCAGCATTTT; CDR3: CASSSTGNQPQHF
V: TRBV5-1; size: .; J: TRBJ2-5; length: 13; D: .; DNA: TGCGCCAGCAGCGTCCGGGGCCAAGAGACCCAGTACTTC; CDR3: CASSVRGQETQYF
V: TRBV6-6; size: .; J: TRBJ1-2; length: 13; D: .; DNA: TGTGCCAGCAGTGGGGCTCAGTTATATGGCTACACCTTC; CDR3: CASSGAQLYGYTF
V: TRBV12-5; size: .; J: TRBJ2-4; length: 14; D: TRBD2; DNA: TGTGCTAGTGGTTTGGCGGGGGGGCGAGACATTCAGTACTTC; CDR3: CASGLAGGRDIQYF
V: TRBV10-3; size: .; J: TRBJ2-5; length: 14; D: TRBD2; DNA: TGTGCCATTCGACTAGCGGGTTTTCAAGAGACCCAGTACTTC; CDR3: CAIRLAGFQETQYF
V: TRBV7-8; size: few; J: TRBJ1-5; length: 17; D: .; DNA: TGTGCCAGCAGCCTACGACTCCGGGGGTATAGCAATCAGCCCCAGCATTTT; CDR3: CASSLRLRGYSNQPQHF
V: TRBV12-3/TRBV12-4; size: .; J: TRBJ1-1; length: 11; D: .; DNA: TGTGCCAGCGGACGGAGCAGGGGAGCTTTCTTT; CDR3: CASGRSRGAFF
V: TRBV28; size: .; J: TRBJ1-6; length: 17; D: TRBD1; DNA: TGTGCCAGCAGTTCCCTGCGGGGGGACAGGGTAGGTTCACCCCTCCACTTT; CDR3: CASSSLRGDRVGSPLHF
V: TRBV19; size: .; J: TRBJ1-5; length: 12; D: .; DNA: TGTGCCAGTACGTTCTACAATCAGCCCCAGCATTTT; CDR3: CASTFYNQPQHF
V: TRBV11-2; size: .; J: TRBJ2-5; length: 15; D: TRBD2; DNA: TGTGCCAGCAGCTATAGCGGGGGGGCCGCAGAGACCCAGTACTTC; CDR3: CASSYSGGAAETQYF
V: TRBV7-2; size: .; J: TRBJ2-5; length: 16; D: TRBD1; DNA: TGTGCCAGCAGCTCGTTTGCTCTGGCAGGGGGAGAGACCCAGTACTTC; CDR3: CASSSFALAGGETQYF
V: TRBV6-5; size: once; J: TRBJ1-1; length: 13; D: TRBD1; DNA: TGTGCCAGCAGTACAGGGGAAAACACTGAAGCTTTCTTT; CDR3: CASSTGENTEAFF
V: TRBV5-4; size: .; J: TRBJ2-7; length: 15; D: TRBD1; DNA: TGTGCCAGCAGCTTGACCGGGACAGGGAATGGCGAGCAGTACTTC; CDR3: CASSLTGTGNGEQYF
V: TRBV18; size: once; J: TRBJ2-3; length: 17; D: TRBD2; DNA: TGTGCCAGCTCACCGATAGCTAGCGGGGGCCCCACAGATACGCAGTATTTT; CDR3: CASSPIASGGPTDTQYF
V: TRBV7-2; size: .; J: TRBJ2-1; length: 16; D: .; DNA: TGTGCCAGCAGCTCCGGAGGGATTTCAACAGGCAATGAGCAGTTCTTC; CDR3: CASSSGGISTGNEQFF
V: TRBV24-1; size: .; J: TRBJ1-2; length: 16; D: TRBD1; DNA: TGTGCCACCAGTGCTGGGGGACAGGGGCGGAACTATGGCTACACCTTC; CDR3: CATSAGGQGRNYGYTF
V: TRBV11-2; size: .; J: TRBJ1-6; length: 14; D: .; DNA: TGTGCCAGCAGCTTAGACAGTGATAATTCACCCCTCCACTTT; CDR3: CASSLDSDNSPLHF
V: TRBV12-3/TRBV12-4; size: .; J: TRBJ1-2; length: 13; D: .; DNA: TGTGCCAGCAGTTTAACCCGACGGGATGGCTACACCTTC; CDR3: CASSLTRRDGYTF
V: TRBV6-2/TRBV6-3; size: .; J: TRBJ2-2; length: 16; D: TRBD2; DNA: TGTGCCAGCAGTTACGGAGCGGGGGGGCGATCCGGGGAGCTGTTTTTT; CDR3: CASSYGAGGRSGELFF
V: TRBV21-1; size: .; J: TRBJ2-3; length: 15; D: .; DNA: TGTGCCAGCAGCAAATGGGGGGGCCTCACCGATACGCAGTATTTT; CDR3: CASSKWGGLTDTQYF
V: TRBV5-4; size: .; J: TRBJ2-3; length: 15; D: .; DNA: TGTGCCAGCAGCTTGAGTACAGAGCCCACAGATACGCAGTATTTT; CDR3: CASSLSTEPTDTQYF
V: TRBV9; size: .; J: TRBJ2-1; length: 17; D: TRBD2; DNA: TGTGCCAGCAGCGGGCGACTAGCGGGGCACCGGGGGAATGAGCAGTTCTTC; CDR3: CASSGRLAGHRGNEQFF
V: TRBV5-1; size: .; J: TRBJ2-2; length: 17; D: TRBD1; DNA: TGCGCCAGCAGCTTGGAAGACAGGGGGCTTGACACCGGGGAGCTGTTTTTT; CDR3: CASSLEDRGLDTGELFF
V: TRBV7-2; size: .; J: TRBJ2-3; length: 16; D: TRBD2; DNA: TGTGCCAGCAGCTTCCTTAGGACTAGCGGCACAGATACGCAGTATTTT; CDR3: CASSFLRTSGTDTQYF
V: TRBV18; size: .; J: TRBJ2-4; length: 16; D: TRBD1; DNA: TGTGCCAGCTCCCTCGACAGGGGTCGAGCCAAAAACATTCAGTACTTC; CDR3: CASSLDRGRAKNIQYF
V: TRBV6-5; size: .; J: TRBJ2-5; length: 14; D: .; DNA: TGTGCCAGTCGCGGGGTACTGTACCAAGAGACCCAGTACTTC; CDR3: CASRGVLYQETQYF